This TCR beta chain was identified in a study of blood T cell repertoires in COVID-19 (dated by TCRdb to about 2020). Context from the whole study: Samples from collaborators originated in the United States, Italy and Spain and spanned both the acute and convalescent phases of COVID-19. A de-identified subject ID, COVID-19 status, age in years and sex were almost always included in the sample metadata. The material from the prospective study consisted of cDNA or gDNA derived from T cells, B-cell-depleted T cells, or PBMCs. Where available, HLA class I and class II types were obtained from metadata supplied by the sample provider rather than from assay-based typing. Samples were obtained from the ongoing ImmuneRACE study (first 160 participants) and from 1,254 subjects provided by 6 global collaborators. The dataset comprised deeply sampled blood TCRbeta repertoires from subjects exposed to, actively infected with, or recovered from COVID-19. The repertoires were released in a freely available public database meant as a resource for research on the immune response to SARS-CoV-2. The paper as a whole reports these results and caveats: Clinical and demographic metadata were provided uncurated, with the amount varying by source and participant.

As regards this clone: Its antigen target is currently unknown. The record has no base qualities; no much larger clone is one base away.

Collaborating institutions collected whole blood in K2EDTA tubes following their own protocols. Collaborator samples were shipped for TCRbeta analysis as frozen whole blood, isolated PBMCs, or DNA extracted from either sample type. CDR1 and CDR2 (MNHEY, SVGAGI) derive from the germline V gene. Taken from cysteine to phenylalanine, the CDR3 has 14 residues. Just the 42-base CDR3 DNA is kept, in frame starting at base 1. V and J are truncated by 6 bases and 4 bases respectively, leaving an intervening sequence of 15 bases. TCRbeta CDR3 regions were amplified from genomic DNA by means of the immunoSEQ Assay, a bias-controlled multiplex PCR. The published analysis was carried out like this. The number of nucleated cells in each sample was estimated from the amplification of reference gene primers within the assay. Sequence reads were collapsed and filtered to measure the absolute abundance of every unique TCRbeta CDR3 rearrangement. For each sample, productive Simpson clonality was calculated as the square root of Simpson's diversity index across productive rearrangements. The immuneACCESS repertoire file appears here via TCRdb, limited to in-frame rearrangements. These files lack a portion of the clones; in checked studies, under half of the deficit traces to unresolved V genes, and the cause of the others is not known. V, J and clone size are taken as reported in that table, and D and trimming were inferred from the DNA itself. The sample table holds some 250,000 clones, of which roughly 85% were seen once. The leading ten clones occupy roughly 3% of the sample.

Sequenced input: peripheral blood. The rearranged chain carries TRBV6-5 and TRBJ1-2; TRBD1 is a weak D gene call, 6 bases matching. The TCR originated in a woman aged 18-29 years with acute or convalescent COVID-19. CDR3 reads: CASRPTGSGYGYTF. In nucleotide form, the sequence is TGTGCCAGCAGGCCTACAGGGTCGGGCTATGGCTACACCTTC.